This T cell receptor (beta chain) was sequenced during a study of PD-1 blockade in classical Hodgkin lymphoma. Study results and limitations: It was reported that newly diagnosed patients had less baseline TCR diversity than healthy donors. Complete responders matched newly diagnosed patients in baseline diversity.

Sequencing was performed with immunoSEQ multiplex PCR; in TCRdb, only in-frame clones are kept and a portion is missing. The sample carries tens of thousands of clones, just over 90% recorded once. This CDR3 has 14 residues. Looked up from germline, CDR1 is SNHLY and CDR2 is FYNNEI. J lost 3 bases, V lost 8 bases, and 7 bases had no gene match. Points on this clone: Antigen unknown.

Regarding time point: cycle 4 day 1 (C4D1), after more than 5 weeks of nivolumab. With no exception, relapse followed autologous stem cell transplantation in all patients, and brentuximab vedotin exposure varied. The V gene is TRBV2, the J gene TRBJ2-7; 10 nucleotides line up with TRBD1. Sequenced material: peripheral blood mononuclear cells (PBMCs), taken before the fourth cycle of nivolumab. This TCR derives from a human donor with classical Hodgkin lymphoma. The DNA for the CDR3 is TGTGCCAGCCGAGCCGACAGGGGGCACTACGAGCAGTACTTC. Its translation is CASRADRGHYEQYF.